This TCR beta chain was identified in a study of vaccination and CD4 T cells after COVID-19. The table lists this clonotype with a count of one. As yet, its antigen is unknown. Stated treatment: approximately 10-day PBMC culture with coronavirus spike peptide pools or control peptides (ViraFEST assay). The assay that was used to sequence DNA from cultured CD4+ T cells was the Oncomine TCR Beta short-read assay. Cultured CD4+ T cells were the source of extracted genomic DNA. TCRdb itself ran the PCR reads through MiXCR, one entry per CDR3 protein. The sample contains roughly 9,900 distinct CDR3 sequences, approximately 55% of which appear only once. Looked up from germline, CDR1 is MNHEY and CDR2 is SVGAGI. The CDR3 totals 15 residues. V lost 4 bases and J lost 1; bases outside the gene matches: 3.

Sequenced: CD4+ T cells from blood, cultured in vitro. The clonotype was recovered from a human donor who had recovered from COVID-19. The chain uses TRBV6-5 and TRBJ2-2, with 7 bases lining up with TRBD1. CDR3 loop: CASSLNRGNTGELFF. For the CDR3, the DNA is TGTGCCAGCAGTTTAAACAGGGGGAACACCGGGGAGCTGTTTTTT.